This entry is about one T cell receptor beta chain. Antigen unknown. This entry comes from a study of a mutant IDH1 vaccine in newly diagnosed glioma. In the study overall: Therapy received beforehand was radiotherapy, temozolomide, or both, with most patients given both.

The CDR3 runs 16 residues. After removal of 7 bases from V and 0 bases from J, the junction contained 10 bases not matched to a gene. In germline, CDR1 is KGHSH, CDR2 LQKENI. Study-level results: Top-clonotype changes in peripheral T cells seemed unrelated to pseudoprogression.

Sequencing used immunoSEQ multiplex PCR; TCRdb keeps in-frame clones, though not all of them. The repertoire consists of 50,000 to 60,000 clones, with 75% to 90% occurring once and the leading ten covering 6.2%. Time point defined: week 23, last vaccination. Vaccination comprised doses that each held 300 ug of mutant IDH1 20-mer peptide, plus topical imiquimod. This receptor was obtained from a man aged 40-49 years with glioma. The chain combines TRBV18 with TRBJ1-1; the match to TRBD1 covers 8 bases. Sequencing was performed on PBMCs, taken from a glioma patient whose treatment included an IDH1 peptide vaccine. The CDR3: CASLPGQGSMNTEAFF. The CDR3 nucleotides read TGTGCCAGCTTACCTGGACAGGGTTCGATGAACACTGAAGCTTTCTTT. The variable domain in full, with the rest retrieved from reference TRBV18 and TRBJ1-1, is NAGVMQNPRHLVRRRGQEARLRCSPMKGHSHVYWYRQLPEEGLKFMVYLQKENIIDESGMPKERFSAEFPKEGPSILRIQQVVRGDSAAYFCASLPGQGSMNTEAFFGQGTRLTVV.